The 9 T cell receptor beta chains presented below share a single source sample, sequenced in a study of regulatory T cells in long-lasting Graves disease. Noted time point: persistent/refractory GD, antithyroid drugs over 5 years with positive TRAb. PBMCs were the source of the RNA used for TCR sequencing. For TCR beta, libraries came from iRepertoire HTBI primers and Arm-PCR of CDR3 regions. TCRdb reanalysed the multiplex PCR reads using MiXCR and keeps one entry per CDR3 protein. The sample yields some 370,000 distinct CDR3 sequences, less than 30% seen once. This material consisted of peripheral blood mononuclear cells (PBMCs), taken when the disease was refractory, from a patient treated with antithyroid drugs. These receptors were obtained from a middle-aged woman with Graves disease.

In this sample, this clonotype turned up many times. The chain recombines TRBV6-2 or TRBV6-3 with TRBJ2-5, with TRBD2 matching 12 bases. This CDR3 has 17 residues. V lost 1 base to trimming and J lost 2 bases; unmatched junction nucleotides: 5. From germline, CDR1 is MNHEY and CDR2 SVGEGT. The CDR3 region is CASSYLGLAGGQETQYF. CDR3 DNA sequence: TGTGCCAGCAGTTACTTGGGACTAGCGGGTGGTCAAGAGACCCAGTACTTC.

This clonotype occurred many times. The chain has TRBV29-1 and TRBJ1-1, with D uncertain. Germline values: CDR1 SQVTM, CDR2 ANQGSEA. This CDR3 spans 14 amino acids. V was clipped by 2 bases and J by 1 base, with 11 bases between them. The chain's CDR3 is CSVEPGNRNTEAFF. The CDR3 DNA sequence: TGCAGCGTTGAACCGGGGAACCGGAACACTGAAGCTTTCTTT.

Of note for this clonotype: Since no conserved phenylalanine or tryptophan closes the CDR3, a read error is the likely cause. The CDR3 loop is CASSEAANTEAFL. The CDR3 DNA is TGTGCCAGCAGTGAGGCGGCGAACACTGAAGCTTTCCTT. The V gene is TRBV6-1, the J gene TRBJ1-1; D uncertain. The CDR3 totals 13 residues. CDR1 and CDR2 from the germline V gene are MNHNS and SASEGT. V lost 3 bases and J 1 base, leaving 6 bases between the germline ends.

This clonotype was counted only a few times. The chain is built from TRBV27 and TRBJ2-7; tentatively, D is TRBD2 (5 bases). The V gene lost 9 bases and the J gene lost 2 bases, with 14 bases spanning the gap. The CDR3 totals 13 residues. From germline, CDR1 is MNHEY and CDR2 SMNVEV (reference sequence). The CDR3 region has the DNA TGTGCCAGTCGTTACAGCGGCACCTACGAGCAGTACTTC. It translates to CASRYSGTYEQYF.

In this sample, this clonotype turned up many times. The J gene is TRBJ1-2, the V gene TRBV28; D possibly corresponds to TRBD1 (5 bases). Trimming cost V 6 bases and J 2 bases, with 19 bases left between them. Germline V gene lookup returns CDR1 MDHEN and CDR2 SYDVKM. The length of the CDR3 is 16 residues. The CDR3 sequence: CASRPFTGTGNYGYTF. For the CDR3, the DNA is TGTGCCAGCAGACCGTTTACCGGGACGGGAAACTATGGCTACACCTTC.

This clonotype has ten or more counts. The gene calls are TRBV2 and TRBJ2-7; no firm D call. Trimming shortened V by 2 bases and J by 3 bases, and 11 bases separated the two germline ends. This CDR3 spans 14 amino acids. Germline V gives CDR1 SNHLY, CDR2 FYNNEI. In DNA, the CDR3 is TGTGCCAGCAGTGAAAGTAACACCGTCTACGAGCAGTACTTC. This encodes CASSESNTVYEQYF.

Only a few counts were recorded for this clonotype. The rearrangement links TRBV7-9 to TRBJ2-7, with 7 bases aligning to TRBD2. CDR1 is SEHNR and CDR2 is FQNEAQ in the germline V gene (reference sequence). J was trimmed by 5 bases and V by 5 bases; bases with no gene match: 9. This CDR3 is 14 amino acids long. The CDR3 DNA sequence: TGTGCCAGCAGCAACCGGGGGGTTCCCGACGAGCAGTACTTC. This sequence encodes CASSNRGVPDEQYF.

There are many counts of this clonotype. The chain joins TRBV6-2 or TRBV6-3 to TRBJ2-5, with 7 bases lining up with TRBD1. This CDR3 is 15 amino acids long. From germline, CDR1 is MNHEY and CDR2 SVGEGT. V was clipped by 3 bases and J by 5 bases; unmatched bases: 9. CDR3 residues: CASSYWRQGRETQYF. The DNA for the CDR3 is TGTGCCAGCAGTTATTGGCGACAGGGTCGTGAGACCCAGTACTTC.

This clonotype was found many times. The chain combines TRBV20-1 with TRBJ2-7; D may be TRBD1 (6 bases). There are 11 residues in the CDR3. Trimming took off 5 bases at V and 5 bases at J, with 10 bases between the two ends. Germline-derived CDR1 and CDR2 are DFQATT and SNEGSKA (reference sequence). The CDR3 region has the DNA TGCAGTGCTTACAGGGAAAACGAGCAGTACTTC. Protein: CSAYRENEQYF.